These T cell receptor beta chains were read from a single sample in a study of blood T cell repertoires in COVID-19. This table comes from immunoSEQ multiplex PCR, and its TCRdb copy is limited to in-frame clones, with some not included. Of some 160,000 clones listed, around 82% were seen once; the top ten hold 5%. Specimen: peripheral blood. The source of these receptors is a woman aged 50 to 60 with acute or convalescent COVID-19. CDR3s include the opening cysteine and the closing phenylalanine or tryptophan. A D gene is named only where the DNA matches it firmly. Expanded clones are given a class, and other clones once, few, many or no size at all.

>TRBV10-1|TRBJ1-5|many|NA
CASTVQELQPQHF
TGCGCCAGCACGGTGCAAGAGTTGCAGCCCCAGCATTTT
>TRBV10-3|TRBJ2-2|NA|NA
CAISERGAPTGELFF
TGTGCCATCAGTGAAAGGGGCGCGCCCACCGGGGAGCTGTTTTTT
>TRBV4-1|TRBJ2-7|once|TRBD1
CASSQGLERWDRSYEQYF
TGCGCCAGCAGCCAAGGACTGGAGCGGTGGGACAGGTCCTACGAGCAGTACTTC
>TRBV7-8|TRBJ1-5|few|NA
CASSRFPTRRESNQPQHF
TGTGCCAGCAGCCGTTTTCCGACTCGACGGGAAAGCAATCAGCCCCAGCATTTT
>TRBV11-3|TRBJ2-2|NA|NA
CASSLDIRQGDSAGELFF
TGTGCCAGCAGCTTAGATATCCGGCAAGGGGATTCTGCCGGGGAGCTGTTTTTT
>TRBV18|TRBJ1-2|NA|TRBD1
CASSPSPDRAGYGYTF
TGTGCCAGCTCTCCTAGCCCGGACAGGGCTGGGTATGGCTACACCTTC
>TRBV5-8|TRBJ1-4|NA|NA
CASSLSGSEKLFF
TGTGCCAGCAGCTTATCGGGGAGTGAAAAACTGTTTTTT
>TRBV7-3|TRBJ1-6|few|NA
CASSSAVGGNSPLHF
TGTGCCAGCTCGAGCGCAGTTGGCGGTAATTCACCCCTCCACTTT
>TRBV9|TRBJ1-1|NA|TRBD1
CASSVETGLNTEAFF
TGTGCCAGCAGCGTCGAGACAGGGTTGAACACTGAAGCTTTCTTT
>TRBV7-9|TRBJ1-4|NA|NA
CASSLGEGGTVEKLFF
TGTGCCAGCAGCTTAGGGGAAGGAGGGACTGTTGAAAAACTGTTTTTT
>TRBV6-6|TRBJ1-4|once|NA
CASLGTNEKLFF
TGTGCCAGTCTAGGAACTAATGAAAAACTGTTTTTT
>TRBV7-2|TRBJ1-2|few|NA
CASSADQGRWRGYTF
TGTGCCAGCAGCGCAGACCAGGGAAGGTGGCGGGGCTACACCTTC
>TRBV4-2|TRBJ2-2|NA|NA
CASSHGEGQNTGELFF
TGTGCCAGCAGCCATGGAGAGGGACAGAACACCGGGGAGCTGTTTTTT
>TRBV19|TRBJ1-6|NA|TRBD1
CASTGTRTGGSPLHF
TGTGCCAGTACCGGCACTCGGACAGGAGGGTCACCCCTCCACTTT
>TRBV3-1/TRBV3-2|TRBJ1-2|NA|TRBD1
CASSHQGVGDGYTF
TGTGCCAGCAGCCATCAGGGGGTAGGAGATGGCTACACCTTC
>TRBV28|TRBJ1-4|NA|NA
CASSLFSSNEKLFF
TGTGCCAGCAGTTTATTTTCGAGTAATGAAAAACTGTTTTTT
>TRBV21-1|TRBJ1-6|NA|NA
CASSERPSSPLHF
TGTGCCAGCAGCGAGAGACCTAGTTCACCCCTCCACTTT
>TRBV7-2|TRBJ1-4|NA|TRBD1
CASSALPGQGGQFGEKLFF
TGTGCCAGCAGCGCCTTGCCGGGACAGGGGGGGCAATTTGGTGAAAAACTGTTTTTT
>TRBV4-1|TRBJ1-5|NA|NA
CASSQEAGRGAQHF
TGCGCCAGCAGCCAAGAGGCGGGCCGAGGAGCCCAGCATTTT
>TRBV30|TRBJ1-6|NA|NA
CAWEQQQSPLHF
TGTGCCTGGGAACAACAACAATCACCCCTCCACTTT
>TRBV18|TRBJ2-7|NA|TRBD1
CASSPPAGTGSEQYF
TGTGCCAGCTCACCGCCAGCCGGGACAGGGTCCGAGCAGTACTTC
>TRBV6-5|TRBJ1-1|NA|NA
CASSSGTVNTEAFF
TGTGCCAGCAGTAGCGGGACGGTCAACACTGAAGCTTTCTTT
>TRBV28|TRBJ2-5|NA|NA
CASSLVRGQETQYF
TGTGCCAGCAGTTTGGTAAGGGGGCAAGAGACCCAGTACTTC
>TRBV5-5|TRBJ1-2|NA|NA
CASSGLRREGGYTF
TGTGCCAGCAGCGGCCTGCGGAGGGAGGGTGGCTACACCTTC
>TRBV4-2|TRBJ1-2|NA|NA
CASSQDTPEGGYTF
TGTGCCAGCAGCCAAGATACTCCGGAGGGCGGCTACACCTTC
>TRBV10-3|TRBJ1-1|NA|NA
CAINARDMNTEAFF
TGTGCCATCAACGCGAGGGACATGAACACTGAAGCTTTCTTT
>TRBV7-3|TRBJ2-3|NA|TRBD2
CASSLFGTSGGRDTQYF
TGTGCCAGCAGCTTATTTGGGACTAGCGGGGGGAGAGATACGCAGTATTTT
>TRBV20-1|TRBJ2-7|NA|TRBD1
CSASSWDSSSYEQYF
TGCAGTGCTAGTAGCTGGGACAGTAGCTCCTACGAGCAGTACTTC
>TRBV6-6|TRBJ1-1|NA|NA
CASSRQMNTEAFF
TGTGCCAGCAGTCGACAAATGAACACTGAAGCTTTCTTT
>TRBV12-3/TRBV12-4|TRBJ1-6|NA|NA
CASSGNSPLHF
TGTGCCAGCAGCGGGAATTCACCCCTCCACTTT
>TRBV12-3/TRBV12-4|TRBJ1-5|NA|NA
CASSLEASQHF
TGTGCCAGCAGTCTTGAGGCATCCCAGCATTTT
>TRBV11-1|TRBJ1-1|few|NA
CASSLAGAKNTEAFF
TGTGCCAGCAGCTTAGCGGGCGCTAAGAACACTGAAGCTTTCTTT
>TRBV27|TRBJ2-6|once|NA
CASSLSRAGANVLTF
TGTGCCAGCAGTTTATCCCGCGCTGGGGCCAACGTCCTGACTTTC
>TRBV7-3|TRBJ1-4|NA|TRBD1
CASSLTGERGEKLFF
TGTGCCAGCAGCCTGACAGGGGAAAGGGGTGAAAAACTGTTTTTT
>TRBV28|TRBJ2-7|NA|NA
CASSPTGTDSYEQYF
TGTGCCAGCAGTCCAACCGGGACTGATTCCTACGAGCAGTACTTC
>TRBV11-1|TRBJ1-3|once|NA
CASSSPGAISGNTIYF
TGTGCCAGCAGCTCCCCAGGGGCTATCTCTGGAAACACCATATATTTT
>TRBV19|TRBJ2-1|NA|TRBD2
CASGAGVYNEQFF
TGTGCCAGTGGTGCGGGGGTTTACAATGAGCAGTTCTTC
>TRBV19|TRBJ1-1|NA|NA
CASRVGDTEAFF
TGTGCCAGTAGGGTCGGGGACACTGAAGCTTTCTTT
>TRBV6-5|TRBJ2-1|NA|TRBD1
CASSSRQGQGNEQFF
TGTGCCAGCAGTTCCCGACAGGGGCAGGGAAATGAGCAGTTCTTC
>TRBV6-5|TRBJ1-5|NA|TRBD1
CANSGGYNQPQHF
TGTGCCAACTCAGGGGGCTACAATCAGCCCCAGCATTTT
>TRBV5-6|TRBJ1-6|NA|TRBD1
CASSLAQGAQSPLHF
TGTGCCAGCAGCTTGGCGCAGGGGGCACAATCACCCCTCCACTTT
>TRBV4-3|TRBJ2-7|once|NA
CASSQERGGGTGEQYF
TGCGCCAGCAGCCAAGAGAGGGGAGGCGGGACTGGAGAGCAGTACTTC
>TRBV5-1|TRBJ2-7|NA|TRBD2
CASSLGRGLAGGRYEQYF
TGCGCCAGCAGCTTGGGCAGGGGACTAGCGGGGGGTAGGTACGAGCAGTACTTC
>TRBV18|TRBJ2-5|NA|NA
CASSPPTAGRETQYF
TGTGCCAGCTCACCACCTACAGCAGGGCGGGAGACCCAGTACTTC
>TRBV7-9|TRBJ2-1|NA|TRBD2
CASSSLADSYNEQFF
TGTGCCAGCAGCTCCCTAGCGGATTCCTACAATGAGCAGTTCTTC
>TRBV6-6|TRBJ1-5|NA|NA
CASSRFDGGAGSNQPQHF
TGTGCCAGCAGTCGATTTGACGGAGGGGCGGGGAGCAATCAGCCCCAGCATTTT
>TRBV2|TRBJ2-5|NA|NA
CASTRGFQETQYF
TGTGCCAGCACTCGGGGGTTCCAAGAGACCCAGTACTTC
>TRBV2|TRBJ2-1|few|NA
CASSESRGSLGEQFF
TGTGCCAGCAGTGAGTCCAGGGGATCACTGGGGGAGCAGTTCTTC
>TRBV6-6|TRBJ2-7|many|TRBD2
CASSSGTSGSYEQYF
TGTGCCAGCAGCTCGGGGACTAGCGGCTCCTACGAGCAGTACTTC
>TRBV7-3|TRBJ2-1|NA|NA
CASSLGLAAKNEQFF
TGTGCCAGCAGCTTAGGTTTGGCAGCGAAAAATGAGCAGTTCTTC